The 17 T cell receptor beta chains below all came from one sample that was sequenced in a study of somatic mutations in cytotoxic T cells in rheumatoid arthritis. Sequencing used immunoSEQ multiplex PCR; TCRdb keeps in-frame clones, though not all of them. The sample has some 10,000 clones, around 77% seen once. The sample comprised CD8+ T cells sorted from blood. The source is a man in his fifties in good health.

This clone came up a few times. V and J are TRBV28 and TRBJ2-7, with 7 positions matching TRBD2. This CDR3 spans 15 amino acids. V shed 5 bases and J 6 bases; nucleotides not matched to a gene: 13. Germline V gene sequence: CDR1 MDHEN, CDR2 SYDVKM. The CDR3 nucleotides read TGTGCCAGCAGTCTCGCGGGAGCGGGACGGACCGAGCAGTACTTC. It translates to CASSLAGAGRTEQYF.

V and J are TRBV7-9 and TRBJ2-3; 7 nucleotides align to TRBD2. The CDR3 length is 17 residues. V dropped 5 bases and J dropped 6; count of bases not matched to a gene: 17. Germline loops: CDR1 SEHNR, CDR2 FQNEAQ (reference sequence). CDR3 protein: CASSPSPGTTPSDTQYF. The CDR3 region has the DNA TGTGCCAGCAGCCCGTCCCCCGGGACTACCCCTTCCGATACGCAGTATTTT. Based on the CDR3 plus reference TRBV7-9 and TRBJ2-3, the full variable domain is DTGVSQNPRHKITKRGQNVTFRCDPISEHNRLYWYRQTLGQGPEFLTYFQNEAQLEKSRLLSDRFSAERPKGSFSTLEIQRTEQGDSAMYLCASSPSPGTTPSDTQYFGPGTRLTVL.

The chain combines TRBV2 with TRBJ1-5, with 9 bases aligning to TRBD1. V was clipped by 5 bases and J by 3 bases; unmatched bases: 8. CDR1 is SNHLY, CDR2 FYNNEI, per germline. The CDR3 is made up of 16 amino acids. Here the CDR3 reads CASSNLQGAINQPQHF. The CDR3 DNA follows: TGTGCCAGCAGTAACCTACAGGGGGCTATCAATCAGCCCCAGCATTTT.

The rearrangement links TRBV5-1 to TRBJ1-1, with D possibly TRBD1 on 5 matching bases. V was shortened by 4 bases and J by 1 base, with 8 bases between the two germline ends. CDR3 size: 13 residues. CDR1 is SGHRS, CDR2 YFSETQ, per germline. In DNA form, the CDR3 reads TGCGCCAGCAGCGCCACAGGGAACACTGAAGCTTTCTTT. This translates into CASSATGNTEAFF.

This sequence joins TRBV9 and TRBJ2-2; a weak D match, TRBD2 (7 bases). The V and J ends lost 4 bases and 3 bases respectively, with 16 bases between them. CDR3 size: 16 residues. Germline V gives CDR1 SGDLS, CDR2 YYNGEE. CDR3 coding DNA: TGTGCCAGCAGCCCCAGGGGAGCGGGACACACCGGGGAGCTGTTTTTT. It translates to CASSPRGAGHTGELFF.

The rearrangement joins TRBV28 to TRBJ2-7, with TRBD2 matching over 11 bases. Germline V gene lookup returns CDR1 MDHEN and CDR2 SYDVKM. J was trimmed by 1 base and V by 5 bases; bases with no gene match: 4. This CDR3 comprises 15 residues. The CDR3 bases are TGTGCCAGCAGTAGGACTAGCGGGCCATCCTACGAGCAGTACTTC. Residues: CASSRTSGPSYEQYF.

This chain links TRBV9 with TRBJ1-5, with TRBD1 matching 8 bases. Germline-derived CDR1 and CDR2 are SGDLS and YYNGEE. After removal of 3 bases from V and 5 bases from J, the junction contained 7 bases not matched to a gene. CDR3 length: 15 amino acids. CDR3 amino acids: CASSETGDPYQPQHF. The CDR3 DNA reads as TGTGCCAGCAGCGAGACAGGGGATCCCTATCAGCCCCAGCATTTT.

By sample fraction, this clone is medium-sized (0.01 to 0.1%). The rearrangement uses TRBV7-2 and TRBJ2-7; the D gene is possibly TRBD1 (6 bases). Germline V gene data show CDR1 as SGHTA and CDR2 as FQGNSA. Between the trimmed V and J ends, which lost 1 base and 6 bases, there was a span of 13 bases. This CDR3 is built from 14 residues. The CDR3 spells CASSLDLSGVEQYF. The CDR3 DNA follows: TGTGCCAGCAGCTTAGATCTATCAGGGGTCGAGCAGTACTTC.

The gene calls are TRBV2 and TRBJ1-2, with 9 bases lining up with TRBD1. CDR1 and CDR2 from the germline V gene are SNHLY and FYNNEI. The CDR3 sequence is 14 residues long. The ends lost 1 base at V and 8 bases at J; junction bases unmatched: 5. The CDR3: CASSEVTGGWGYTF. The DNA of the CDR3 is TGTGCCAGCAGTGAAGTCACAGGGGGCTGGGGCTACACCTTC.

The rearrangement joins TRBV7-2 to TRBJ2-7; no reliable D call. The length of the CDR3 is 14 residues. CDR1 and CDR2 from the germline V gene are SGHTA and FQGNSA. Trimming took off 1 base at V and 5 bases at J, with 12 bases between the two ends. The CDR3 region has the DNA TGTGCCAGCAGCTTAGGGGCAGGTCGCCACGAGCAGTACTTC. Translated: CASSLGAGRHEQYF.

CDR3 amino acids: CASSEGNYYGYTF. The CDR3 coding sequence is TGTGCCAGCAGTGAAGGCAACTACTATGGCTACACCTTC. J is TRBJ1-2 and V is TRBV2; D call uncertain. Germline values: CDR1 SNHLY, CDR2 FYNNEI. The length of the CDR3 is 13 residues. Trimming removed 1 base from V and 3 bases from J, with 6 bases in between.

In this sample, this clone turned up once. V usage is TRBV29-1 and J usage is TRBJ2-1; D remains unclear. This CDR3 is 11 amino acids long. In germline, CDR1 is SQVTM, CDR2 ANQGSEA. With 3 bases removed from V and 4 bases from J, the gap between germline ends came to 4 bases. CDR3 bases: TGCAGCGTTGACGGTTACAATGAGCAGTTCTTC. This translates into CSVDGYNEQFF.

The table lists this clone with a few counts. The chain has TRBV7-2 and TRBJ2-1; 7 bases match TRBD2. With 5 bases clipped from V and 8 bases from J, the junction kept 12 bases outside the gene matches. The CDR3 length is 15 residues. The germline gives CDR1 SGHTA, CDR2 FQGNSA. Here the CDR3 DNA reads TGTGCCAGCAGCCCCGGACTAGAGCGTGTTGATGAGCAGTTCTTC. As protein: CASSPGLERVDEQFF. Full variable domain (outside the CDR3, taken from reference TRBV7-2 and TRBJ2-1): GAGVSQSPSNKVTEKGKDVELRCDPISGHTALYWYRQSLGQGLEFLIYFQGNSAPDKSGLPSDRFSAERTGGSVSTLTIQRTQQEDSAVYLCASSPGLERVDEQFFGPGTRLTVL.

V usage is TRBV2 and J usage is TRBJ2-7; D is unclear. V was pared by 4 bases and J by 1 base, with 8 bases between. The CDR3 runs 13 residues. Germline V lookup: CDR1 SNHLY, CDR2 FYNNEI. This CDR3 is CASSGQFSYEQYF. CDR3 DNA: TGTGCCAGCAGTGGGCAGTTTTCCTACGAGCAGTACTTC.

The chain recombines TRBV9 with TRBJ2-3; 8 bases fit TRBD1. CDR3 size: 14 residues. V lost 0 bases to trimming and J lost 5 bases; unmatched junction nucleotides: 2. Germline V lookup: CDR1 SGDLS, CDR2 YYNGEE. The CDR3 bases are TGTGCCAGCAGCGTAGGAGGGACAGGAGATACGCAGTATTTT. The encoded protein is CASSVGGTGDTQYF. The full variable domain, rest sourced from reference TRBV9 and TRBJ2-3, is DSGVTQTPKHLITATGQRVTLRCSPRSGDLSVYWYQQSLDQGLQFLIQYYNGEERAKGNILERFSAQQFPDLHSELNLSSLELGDSALYFCASSVGGTGDTQYFGPGTRLTVL.

The chain uses TRBV28 and TRBJ2-1; 7 nucleotides align to TRBD2. The CDR3 sequence is 16 residues long. J lost 0 bases, V lost 6 bases, and 8 bases had no gene match. The germline V gene has CDR1 MDHEN and CDR2 SYDVKM. The CDR3 DNA is TGTGCCAGCAGCAAAGCGGGGAGAAGCTCCTACAATGAGCAGTTCTTC. This encodes CASSKAGRSSYNEQFF.

In this sample, this clone turned up once. The chain combines TRBV7-9 with TRBJ2-3, with D possibly matching TRBD2 (6 bases). There are 16 residues in the CDR3. From germline, CDR1 is SEHNR and CDR2 FQNEAQ (reference sequence). V was cut by 7 bases and J by 0 bases, with 17 bases left in between. CDR3 sequence (DNA): TGTGCCAGCACCTCGTGGGCGGGGCTTAGCACAGATACGCAGTATTTT. The encoded protein is CASTSWAGLSTDTQYF.